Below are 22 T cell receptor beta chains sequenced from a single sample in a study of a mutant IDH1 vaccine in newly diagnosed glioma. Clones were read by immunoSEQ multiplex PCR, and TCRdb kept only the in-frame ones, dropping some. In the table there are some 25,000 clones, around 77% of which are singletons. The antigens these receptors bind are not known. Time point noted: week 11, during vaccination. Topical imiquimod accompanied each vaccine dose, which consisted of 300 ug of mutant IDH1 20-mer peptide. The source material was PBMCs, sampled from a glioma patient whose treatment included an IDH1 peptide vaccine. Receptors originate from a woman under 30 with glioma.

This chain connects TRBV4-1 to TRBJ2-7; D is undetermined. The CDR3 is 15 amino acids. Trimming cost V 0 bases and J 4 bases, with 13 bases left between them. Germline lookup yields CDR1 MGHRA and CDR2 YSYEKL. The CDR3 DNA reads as TGCGCCAGCAGCCAAGACGGCCCAGGTCCGTACGAGCAGTACTTC. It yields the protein CASSQDGPGPYEQYF.

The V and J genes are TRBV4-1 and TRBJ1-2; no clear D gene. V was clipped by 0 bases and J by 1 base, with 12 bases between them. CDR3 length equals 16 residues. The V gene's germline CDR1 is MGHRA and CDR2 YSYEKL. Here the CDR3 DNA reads TGCGCCAGCAGCCAAGACGATTATTCCTTTAACTATGGCTACACCTTC. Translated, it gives CASSQDDYSFNYGYTF.

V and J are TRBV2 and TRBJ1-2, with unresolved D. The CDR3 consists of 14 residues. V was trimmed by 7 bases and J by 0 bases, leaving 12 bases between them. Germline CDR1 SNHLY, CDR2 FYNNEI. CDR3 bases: TGTGCCAGCACCCCTCCGGAAGCTAACTATGGCTACACCTTC. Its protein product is CASTPPEANYGYTF.

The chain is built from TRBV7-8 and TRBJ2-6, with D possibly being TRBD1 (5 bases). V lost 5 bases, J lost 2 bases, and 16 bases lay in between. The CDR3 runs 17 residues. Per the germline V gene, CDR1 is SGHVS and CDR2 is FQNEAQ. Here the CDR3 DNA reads TGTGCCAGCAGCCCACGCCGGCAGGGCACTGGGGCCAACGTCCTGACTTTC. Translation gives CASSPRRQGTGANVLTF.

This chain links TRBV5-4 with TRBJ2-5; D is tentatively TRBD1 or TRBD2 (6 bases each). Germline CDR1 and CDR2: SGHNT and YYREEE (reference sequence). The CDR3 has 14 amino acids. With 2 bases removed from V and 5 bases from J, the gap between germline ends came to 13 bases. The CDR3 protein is CASSFFLGGETQYF. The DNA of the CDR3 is TGTGCCAGCAGCTTCTTCTTGGGGGGCGAGACCCAGTACTTC.

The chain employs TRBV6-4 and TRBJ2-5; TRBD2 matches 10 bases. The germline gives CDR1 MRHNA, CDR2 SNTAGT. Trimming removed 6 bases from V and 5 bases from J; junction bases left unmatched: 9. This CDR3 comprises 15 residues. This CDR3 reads CASRRAGGPGETQYF. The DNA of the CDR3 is TGTGCCAGCAGACGAGCGGGGGGGCCCGGGGAGACCCAGTACTTC.

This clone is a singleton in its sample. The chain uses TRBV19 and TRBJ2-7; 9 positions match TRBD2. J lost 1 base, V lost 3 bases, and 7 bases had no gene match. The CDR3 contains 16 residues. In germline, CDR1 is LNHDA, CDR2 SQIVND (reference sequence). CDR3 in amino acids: CASSIRASGISYEQYF. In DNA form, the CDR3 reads TGTGCCAGTAGTATTAGGGCTAGCGGGATATCCTACGAGCAGTACTTC. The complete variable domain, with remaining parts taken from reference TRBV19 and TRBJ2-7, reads DGGITQSPKYLFRKEGQNVTLSCEQNLNHDAMYWYRQDPGQGLRLIYYSQIVNDFQKGDIAEGYSVSREKKESFPLTVTSAQKNPTAFYLCASSIRASGISYEQYFGPGTRLTVT.

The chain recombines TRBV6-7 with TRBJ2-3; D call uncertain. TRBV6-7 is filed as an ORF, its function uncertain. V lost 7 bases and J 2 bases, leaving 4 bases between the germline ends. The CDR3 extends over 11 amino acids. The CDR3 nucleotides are TGTGCCAGCAACCCCACAGATACGCAGTATTTT. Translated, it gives CASNPTDTQYF.

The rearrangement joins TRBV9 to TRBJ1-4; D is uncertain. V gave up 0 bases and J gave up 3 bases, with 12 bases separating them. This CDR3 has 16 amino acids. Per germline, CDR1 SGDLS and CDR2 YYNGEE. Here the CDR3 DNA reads TGTGCCAGCAGCGTAGGGAGGGATCGAGCTAATGAAAAACTGTTTTTT. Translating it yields CASSVGRDRANEKLFF.

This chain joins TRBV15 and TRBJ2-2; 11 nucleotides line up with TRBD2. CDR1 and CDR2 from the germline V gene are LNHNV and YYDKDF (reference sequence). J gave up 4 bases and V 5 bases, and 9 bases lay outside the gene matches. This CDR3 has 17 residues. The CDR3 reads CATSGYTSGSSTGELFF. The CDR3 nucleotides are TGTGCCACCAGCGGATATACTAGCGGGAGTAGCACCGGGGAGCTGTTTTTT.

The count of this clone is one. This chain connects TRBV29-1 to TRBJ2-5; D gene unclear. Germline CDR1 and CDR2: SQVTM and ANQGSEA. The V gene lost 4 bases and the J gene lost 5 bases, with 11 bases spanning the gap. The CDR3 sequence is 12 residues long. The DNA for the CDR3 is TGCAGCGTTGTAGAAGGTTTGGAGACCCAGTACTTC. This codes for CSVVEGLETQYF.

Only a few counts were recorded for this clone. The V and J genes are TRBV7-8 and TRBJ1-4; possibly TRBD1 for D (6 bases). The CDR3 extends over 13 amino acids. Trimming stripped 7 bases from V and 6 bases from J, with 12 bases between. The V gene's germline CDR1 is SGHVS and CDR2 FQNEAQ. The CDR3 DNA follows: TGTGCCAGCACACAGGGCCCGGATGAAAAACTGTTTTTT. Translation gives CASTQGPDEKLFF.

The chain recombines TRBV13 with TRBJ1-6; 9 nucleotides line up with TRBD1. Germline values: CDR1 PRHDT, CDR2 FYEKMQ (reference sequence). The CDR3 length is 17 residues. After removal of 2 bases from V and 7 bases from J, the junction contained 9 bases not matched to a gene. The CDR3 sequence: CASSLRGTGYGNSPLHF. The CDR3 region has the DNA TGTGCCAGCAGCTTAAGAGGGACAGGGTATGGGAATTCACCCCTCCACTTT.

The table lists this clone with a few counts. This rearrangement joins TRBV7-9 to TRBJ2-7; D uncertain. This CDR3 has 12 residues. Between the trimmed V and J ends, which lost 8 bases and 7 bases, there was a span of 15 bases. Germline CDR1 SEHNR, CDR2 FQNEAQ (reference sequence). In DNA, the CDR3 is TGTGCCAGCCAAACACCCCTAGGGGAGCAGTACTTC. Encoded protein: CASQTPLGEQYF.

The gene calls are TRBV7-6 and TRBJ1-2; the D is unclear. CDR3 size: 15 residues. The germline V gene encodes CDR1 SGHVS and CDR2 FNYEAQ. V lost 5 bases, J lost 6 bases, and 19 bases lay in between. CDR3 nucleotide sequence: TGTGCCAGCAGCAAGACGCCAATCCCGCTGGATGGCTACACCTTC. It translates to CASSKTPIPLDGYTF. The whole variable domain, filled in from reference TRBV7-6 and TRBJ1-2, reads GAGVSQSPRYKVTKRGQDVALRCDPISGHVSLYWYRQALGQGPEFLTYFNYEAQQDKSGLPNDRFSAERPEGSISTLTIQRTEQRDSAMYRCASSKTPIPLDGYTFGSGTRLTVV.

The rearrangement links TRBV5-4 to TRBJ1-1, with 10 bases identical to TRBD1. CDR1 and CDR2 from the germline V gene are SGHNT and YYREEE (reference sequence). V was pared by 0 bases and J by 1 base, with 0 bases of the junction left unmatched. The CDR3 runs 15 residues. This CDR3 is CASSLGDRGNTEAFF. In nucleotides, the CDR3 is TGTGCCAGCAGCTTGGGGGACAGGGGGAACACTGAAGCTTTCTTT.

The CDR3 nucleotides read TGCAGTGTCACCGGGACGCGCACAGATACGCAGTATTTT. This gives the protein CSVTGTRTDTQYF. The chain combines TRBV29-1 with TRBJ2-3; D may correspond to TRBD1 or TRBD2 (5 bases each). Germline lookup yields CDR1 SQVTM and CDR2 ANQGSEA. This CDR3 region has 13 residues.

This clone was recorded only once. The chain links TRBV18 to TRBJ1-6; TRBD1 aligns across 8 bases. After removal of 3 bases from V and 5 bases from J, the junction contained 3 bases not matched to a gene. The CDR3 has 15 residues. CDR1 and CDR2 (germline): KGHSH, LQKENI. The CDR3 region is CASSPQTGDNSPLHF. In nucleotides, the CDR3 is TGTGCCAGCTCACCCCAGACAGGGGATAATTCACCCCTCCACTTT.

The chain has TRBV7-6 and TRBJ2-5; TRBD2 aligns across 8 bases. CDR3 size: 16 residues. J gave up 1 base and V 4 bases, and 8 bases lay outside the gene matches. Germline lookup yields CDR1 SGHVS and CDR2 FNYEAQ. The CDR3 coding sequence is TGTGCCAGCAGCTCCATAGCGGGAATCCGCCAAGAGACCCAGTACTTC. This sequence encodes CASSSIAGIRQETQYF.

CDR3 nucleotide sequence: TGTGCCAGCAGTTACGATCCCAATTCACCCCTCCACTTT. It encodes CASSYDPNSPLHF. This chain uses TRBV6-5 with TRBJ1-6; D unresolved. Deletions cut 2 bases from V and 7 bases from J, with 6 bases between. Germline CDR1 reads MNHEY; CDR2 reads SVGAGI. This CDR3 is 13 amino acids long.

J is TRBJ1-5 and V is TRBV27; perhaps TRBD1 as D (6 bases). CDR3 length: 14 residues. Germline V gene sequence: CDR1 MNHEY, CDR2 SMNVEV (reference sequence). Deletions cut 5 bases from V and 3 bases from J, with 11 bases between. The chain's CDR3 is CASSGGGLNQPQHF. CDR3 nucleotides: TGTGCCAGCAGTGGCGGGGGGCTCAATCAGCCCCAGCATTTT.

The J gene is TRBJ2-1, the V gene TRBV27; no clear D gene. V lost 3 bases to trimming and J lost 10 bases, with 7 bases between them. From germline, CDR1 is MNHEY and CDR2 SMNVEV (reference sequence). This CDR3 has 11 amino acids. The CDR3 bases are TGTGCCAGCAGTTTTTTTGGAGAGCAGTTCTTC. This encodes CASSFFGEQFF.